This entry lists 14 T cell receptor beta chains sequenced from one sample in a study of cytomegalovirus exposure and HLA in healthy donors. The PCR contained 60 Vbeta and 13 Jbeta primers. Libraries were prepared by immunoSEQ multiplex PCR; TCRdb keeps only in-frame clonotypes and omits some of them. This repertoire shows approximately 240,000 clones, about 80% found once; its top ten account for 2.7%. What was sequenced was PBMCs. These receptors came from a woman aged 55-69 years in good health and CMV-seropositive.

This clone appeared once. The chain joins TRBV5-1 to TRBJ2-2; 11 bases map to TRBD2. The CDR3 sequence is 15 residues long. V trimming: 6 bases; J trimming: 3 bases; junction bases outside the gene matches: 4. Germline V CDR1 and CDR2: SGHRS, YFSETQ. The CDR3 loop reads CASKVLAGDTGELFF. Here the CDR3 DNA reads TGCGCCAGCAAAGTACTAGCGGGAGACACCGGGGAGCTGTTTTTT.

The V gene is TRBV6-6, the J gene TRBJ2-7; 9 bases map to TRBD2. V gave up 5 bases and J gave up 2 bases; unmatched junction bases: 4. Germline assignment: CDR1 MNHNY and CDR2 SVGAGI (reference sequence). The CDR3 length is 14 residues. The CDR3 DNA follows: TGTGCCAGCAGTGACGAGCGGGGGGCCTACGAGCAGTACTTC. It encodes CASSDERGAYEQYF.

V gene TRBV27 combines with J gene TRBJ1-1, with 9 bases matching TRBD1. Trimming cost V 4 bases and J 2 bases; bases outside gene matches: 11. Germline CDR1 and CDR2: MNHEY and SMNVEV (reference sequence). This CDR3 comprises 17 residues. CDR3 residues: CASSYKGTGTVNTEAFF. CDR3 in DNA: TGTGCCAGCAGTTATAAGGGGACAGGGACTGTAAACACTGAAGCTTTCTTT.

The chain has TRBV6-4 and TRBJ2-1; weak D call: TRBD1 (5 bases). The CDR3 length is 15 residues. V was trimmed by 6 bases and J by 0 bases, leaving 12 bases between them. Germline values: CDR1 MRHNA, CDR2 SNTAGT. CDR3 residues: CASSAQGDSYNEQFF. The CDR3 DNA sequence: TGTGCCAGCAGCGCCCAAGGGGACTCCTACAATGAGCAGTTCTTC.

This chain uses TRBV19 with TRBJ1-6, with D possibly matching TRBD1 (5 bases). Germline-derived CDR1 and CDR2 are LNHDA and SQIVND (reference sequence). The V end was cut by 6 bases, the J end by 2 bases, with 17 bases between. The CDR3 runs to 17 residues. CDR3 sequence: CASRAGGRQTYNSPLHF. The CDR3, as DNA: TGTGCCAGTAGGGCTGGCGGCCGACAGACCTATAATTCACCCCTCCACTTT.

This clone has a single count. The chain has TRBV30 and TRBJ1-5, with 7 nucleotides matching TRBD1. This CDR3 has 12 amino acids. Germline V gene lookup returns CDR1 GTSNPN and CDR2 SVGIG (reference sequence). J lost 7 bases, V lost 5 bases, and 5 bases had no gene match. CDR3 in amino acids: CAWGGGGQPQHF. The CDR3 bases are TGTGCCTGGGGAGGGGGCGGGCAGCCCCAGCATTTT.

This chain uses TRBV15 with TRBJ2-6; D perhaps matches TRBD2 (5 bases). From germline, CDR1 is LNHNV and CDR2 YYDKDF (reference sequence). The V and J ends lost 6 bases and 0 bases respectively, with 12 bases between them. The CDR3 is made up of 16 amino acids. The CDR3 region has the DNA TGTGCCACCAGTGAAGGGAGCATCTCTGGGGCCAACGTCCTGACTTTC. Its translation is CATSEGSISGANVLTF. Looking up the rest from reference TRBV15 and TRBJ2-6 gives the full variable domain: DAMVIQNPRYQVTQFGKPVTLSCSQTLNHNVMYWYQQKSSQAPKLLFHYYDKDFNNEADTPDNFQSRRPNTSFCFLDIRSPGLGDTAMYLCATSEGSISGANVLTFGAGSRLTVL.

The rearrangement links TRBV7-2 to TRBJ2-7; D possibly corresponds to TRBD2 (6 bases). With 5 bases removed from V and 3 bases from J, the gap between germline ends came to 11 bases. CDR1 and CDR2 from the germline V gene are SGHTA and FQGNSA. The CDR3 extends over 13 amino acids. The CDR3 sequence: CASSRGTFYEQYF. The CDR3 nucleotides read TGTGCCAGCAGCCGCGGGACTTTCTACGAGCAGTACTTC.

The rearrangement links TRBV5-1 to TRBJ1-2; 7 nucleotides align to TRBD1. The V gene end was trimmed by 1 base and the J gene end by 4 bases; junction bases not matched to a gene: 7. The germline V gene has CDR1 SGHRS and CDR2 YFSETQ. This CDR3 has 15 residues. CDR3 in DNA: TGCGCCAGCAGCTTGACAGGGGAGCGCCGCTATGGCTACACCTTC. Translating it yields CASSLTGERRYGYTF.

This clone was seen only a few times. The V call is TRBV5-1, the J call TRBJ2-2; TRBD2 aligns across 10 bases. Per germline, CDR1 SGHRS and CDR2 YFSETQ. Trimming cost V 2 bases and J 3 bases; bases outside gene matches: 19. This CDR3 region has 21 residues. Written as DNA, the CDR3 is TGCGCCAGCAGCTTAAGAGTGGGGGTGCGCCTAGCGGGAGAGGACACCGGGGAGCTGTTTTTT. The encoded protein is CASSLRVGVRLAGEDTGELFF.

This sequence joins TRBV5-1 and TRBJ2-2; a weak D match, TRBD2 (5 bases). The germline gives CDR1 SGHRS, CDR2 YFSETQ. Trimming stripped 2 bases from V and 7 bases from J, with 12 bases between. The length of the CDR3 is 14 residues. The CDR3 DNA sequence: TGCGCCAGCAGCTTTGAGGGAGTGGTCGGGGAGCTGTTTTTT. This encodes CASSFEGVVGELFF.

The rearrangement links TRBV7-6 to TRBJ2-5, with D uncertain. Trimming shortened V by 2 bases and J by 7 bases, and 5 bases separated the two germline ends. CDR1 is SGHVS, CDR2 FNYEAQ, per germline. The CDR3 totals 11 residues. The CDR3 DNA follows: TGTGCCAGCAGCTTATCCAGGACCCAGTACTTC. As protein: CASSLSRTQYF.

Here the CDR3 DNA reads TGTGCCAGCAGCCAGGACAGGGGGGCTGGGGCCAACGTCCTGACTTTC. Translated, it gives CASSQDRGAGANVLTF. The chain combines TRBV7-9 with TRBJ2-6; TRBD1 aligns across 10 bases. V shed 5 bases, J shed 2 bases, and the junction held 3 bases outside the gene matches. CDR3 length: 16 amino acids. The V gene's germline CDR1 is SEHNR and CDR2 FQNEAQ (reference sequence).

The V call is TRBV15, the J call TRBJ2-3, with 8 nucleotides matching TRBD2. The CDR3 loop spans 17 amino acids. V dropped 0 bases and J dropped 5; count of bases not matched to a gene: 10. Per the germline V gene, CDR1 is LNHNV and CDR2 is YYDKDF (reference sequence). CDR3 sequence: CATSRDIRTGGEDTQYF. The CDR3 DNA reads as TGTGCCACCAGCAGAGATATTCGAACGGGAGGGGAAGATACGCAGTATTTT.